The source of this TCR beta chain is a study of T cell responses to AZD1222 COVID-19 vaccine. V lost 6 bases to trimming and J lost 1 base, with 13 bases between them. CDR1 and CDR2 from the germline V gene are SGHRS and YFSETQ. CDR3 size: 14 residues. Sequenced by immunoSEQ multiplex PCR; TCRdb stores in-frame clones only, minus some. The sample has 110,000 to 150,000 clones; around 93% are singletons. This chain connects TRBV5-1 to TRBJ1-1; perhaps TRBD1 as D (5 bases). This receptor was obtained from an adult in good health. Material: peripheral blood, obtained on day 0 of AZD1222 vaccination. CDR3: CASIPQGENTEAFF. Here the CDR3 DNA reads TGCGCCAGCATCCCCCAGGGAGAGAACACTGAAGCTTTCTTT.